This is a list of T cell receptor beta chains from one sample in a study of response to subunit inactivated influenza vaccine. From the RT-PCR reads, TCRdb called clonotypes with MiXCR, one entry per CDR3 protein. The sample has 400,000 to 650,000 distinct CDR3 sequences; less than 7.5% are singletons. The sample consisted of PBMCs from blood, taken about 24 months after vaccination. These receptors were collected from a man between 50 and 70 years old who received an inactivated influenza vaccine. The CDR3 runs from the conserved cysteine through the conserved F or W.

>TRBV5-1|TRBJ2-3
CASGGTGLGTDTQYF
>TRBV20-1|TRBJ2-7
CSARDRNGNYEQYF
>TRBV25-1|TRBJ2-1
CASTPSGRAGEQFF
>TRBV20-1|TRBJ2-5
CSASGQETQYF
>TRBV2|TRBJ2-4
CASSLRLAKNIQYF
>TRBV30|TRBJ2-2
CAWSVRGWTGELFF
>TRBV6-5|TRBJ2-3
CASSYSKGSDTQYF
>TRBV21-1|TRBJ2-7
CKGDAKSYEQYF
>TRBV7-9|TRBJ2-7
CASSAVSYEQYF
>TRBV6-5|TRBJ2-6
CASSYGLGVAGANVLTF
>TRBV7-2|TRBJ2-7
CASSLGPQGLYYEQYF
>TRBV11-2|TRBJ2-7
CASSSEEQYF
>TRBV7-2|TRBJ2-5
CASSLVGQGTETQYF
>TRBV5-4|TRBJ2-1
CASSPASGQDNEQFF
>TRBV10-3|TRBJ2-2
CAINEGQNTGELFF
>TRBV3-1|TRBJ2-3
CASSQERQRDTDTQYF
>TRBV7-2|TRBJ2-1
CASSLESHEQFF
>TRBV28|TRBJ2-1
CASRAGGSPNEQFF
>TRBV12-3/TRBV12-4|TRBJ2-7
CASSLALGQGIGYEQYF
>TRBV11-2|TRBJ1-2
CASRLGQGYGYTF